The entry that follows covers one TCR beta chain sequence. The antigen remains undetermined. Clones were sequenced by immunoSEQ multiplex PCR, and TCRdb holds only the in-frame ones, with some missing. The data show about 680,000 clones, more than 80% seen once. V lost 4 bases and J lost 0, with 9 bases in between. Germline V lookup: CDR1 KGHSH, CDR2 LQKENI. This CDR3 has 14 residues. This sample was included in a study of Ad26.COV2.S vaccination and SARS-CoV-2 variants. About the research overall: Donor participated within the Ad26.COV2.S arm of the COV1001 trial. Once or twice, 56 days apart, Ad26.COV2.S was delivered intramuscularly.

Treatment in this sample: about 20 received Ad26.COV2.S at low or high dose, single or two shots; about five received placebo; per-sample allocation not given. The investigators took samples on day 63 after the first vaccine or placebo injection. Broader study findings: Recipients of either vaccine or placebo displayed similar breadth of non-spike TCRs.

This TCR derives from a person aged 18-60 years who received the Ad26.COV2.S COVID-19 vaccine or a placebo. This chain connects TRBV18 to TRBJ1-1, with a tentative D call TRBD1 (5 bases). The specimen was peripheral blood, collected in a trial of Ad26.COV2.S vaccine versus placebo. CDR3 DNA sequence: TGTGCCAGCTCACGGGGCCAGTTGAACACTGAAGCTTTCTTT. Protein product: CASSRGQLNTEAFF.